Following are 13 T cell receptor beta chains from one sample sequenced in a study of blood T cell repertoires in COVID-19. Measured with immunoSEQ multiplex PCR; TCRdb has only the in-frame clones, and not every one. The sample contains roughly 260,000 clones, around 86% of which appear only once. Sample: peripheral blood. Receptors were obtained from a man aged 35 to 55 who had recovered from COVID-19.

This clone was seen a few times. The chain couples TRBV19 to TRBJ1-2; the match to TRBD1 covers 9 bases. Germline-derived CDR1 and CDR2 are LNHDA and SQIVND (reference sequence). V trimming: 8 bases; J trimming: 6 bases; junction bases outside the gene matches: 1. The CDR3 is made up of 11 amino acids. DNA for the CDR3: TGTGCCAGTGGGGACAGGGATGGCTACACCTTC. Its translation: CASGDRDGYTF.

This clone has only a few counts. The chain has TRBV6-2 or TRBV6-3 and TRBJ2-2; TRBD2 might be the D (5 bases). The ends were cut back, 4 bases at V and 3 bases at J, with 12 bases in the middle. Per the germline V gene, CDR1 is MNHEY and CDR2 is SVGEGT. This CDR3 spans 15 amino acids. The CDR3 nucleotides read TGTGCCAGCAGTTTCACGGGAAGGGACACCGGGGAGCTGTTTTTT. Its protein is CASSFTGRDTGELFF.

This chain uses TRBV6-5 with TRBJ1-1; 10 bases are a match to TRBD1. V lost 9 bases to trimming and J lost 1 base; unmatched junction nucleotides: 8. The germline V gene encodes CDR1 MNHEY and CDR2 SVGAGI. The CDR3 runs 15 residues. CDR3 region: CASHRDRGWNTEAFF. Here the CDR3 DNA reads TGTGCCAGTCACCGGGACAGGGGTTGGAACACTGAAGCTTTCTTT.

A single count supports this clone. The chain recombines TRBV5-6 with TRBJ2-5; D possibly corresponds to TRBD2 (6 bases). CDR3 length equals 13 residues. CDR1 is SGHDT and CDR2 is YYEEEE in the germline V gene. The V and J ends lost 5 bases and 5 bases respectively, with 13 bases between them. CDR3 in DNA: TGTGCCAGCAGACGGGAGCTGGGGGAGACCCAGTACTTC. It yields the protein CASRRELGETQYF.

The rearrangement uses TRBV1 and TRBJ2-7; TRBD1 reflects the table's D call only, with no check against the DNA. TRBV1 is deemed a pseudogene. This CDR3 is 12 amino acids long. For the CDR3, the DNA is TGCACCCTCCGAGACAGATCCTACGAGCAGTACTTC. This sequence encodes CTLRDRSYEQYF.

The chain links TRBV7-2 to TRBJ2-7, with 8 bases lining up with TRBD2. The CDR3 is made up of 13 amino acids. After removal of 8 bases from V and 4 bases from J, the junction contained 7 bases not matched to a gene. Germline values: CDR1 SGHTA, CDR2 FQGNSA. The CDR3 DNA reads TGTGCCAGCTGGGCGGGGGGCGGTTACGAGCAGTACTTC. Translation gives CASWAGGGYEQYF.

The chain carries TRBV21-1 and TRBJ2-7; the table names TRBD1, a call not compared with the DNA. TRBV21-1 is assigned pseudogene status. This CDR3 contains 14 residues. The CDR3 DNA reads TGTGCCAGCAGAGACCCGGGACAGAGACGTTATGGGTACTTC. This gives the protein CASRDPGQRRYGYF.

The chain uses TRBV18 and TRBJ1-2, with D perhaps matching TRBD1 (5 bases). Trimming shortened V by 3 bases and J by 8 bases, and 13 bases separated the two germline ends. Germline V gives CDR1 KGHSH, CDR2 LQKENI. The CDR3 contains 13 residues. CDR3 sequence reads: CASSPRDFGGYTF. The DNA for the CDR3 is TGTGCCAGCTCACCCCGGGACTTTGGCGGCTACACCTTC.

This clone was counted a single time. The genes are TRBV7-9 and TRBJ2-7, with D possibly TRBD2 on 5 matching bases. The germline V gene has CDR1 SEHNR and CDR2 FQNEAQ (reference sequence). This CDR3 comprises 13 residues. Trimming left V 8 bases short and J 3 bases short, with 14 bases between. CDR3 residues: CASGGRIVYEQYF. CDR3 in DNA: TGTGCCAGCGGCGGGCGGATAGTCTACGAGCAGTACTTC.

V usage is TRBV10-2 and J usage is TRBJ2-5, with 7 bases lining up with TRBD1. The ends lost 7 bases at V and 5 bases at J; junction bases unmatched: 10. Per germline, CDR1 WSHSY and CDR2 SAAADI. This CDR3 contains 14 residues. CDR3 in amino acids: CASILDRDGETQYF. DNA of the CDR3: TGCGCCAGCATCCTAGACAGGGATGGTGAGACCCAGTACTTC.

The table lists this clone with a count of one. This rearrangement joins TRBV14 to TRBJ2-1, with 8 bases matching TRBD2. V gave up 3 bases and J gave up 3 bases; unmatched junction bases: 7. CDR1 and CDR2 from the germline V gene are SGHDN and FVKESK. The CDR3 has 16 amino acids. In nucleotides, the CDR3 is TGTGCCAGCAGCCATATAGCGGGATCCTACTACAATGAGCAGTTCTTC. This encodes CASSHIAGSYYNEQFF.

V usage is TRBV11-2 and J usage is TRBJ2-7; possibly TRBD1 for D (6 bases). Germline lookup yields CDR1 SGHAT and CDR2 FQNNGV. This CDR3 comprises 13 residues. V was clipped by 3 bases and J by 4 bases, with 10 bases between them. CDR3 coding DNA: TGTGCCAGCAGCTTCCGCAGGGGTTACGAGCAGTACTTC. Translating it yields CASSFRRGYEQYF.

The rearrangement uses TRBV6-2 or TRBV6-3 and TRBJ2-4; D call uncertain. The CDR3 sequence is 18 residues long. The germline V gene encodes CDR1 MNHEY and CDR2 SVGEGT. Trimming removed 0 bases at V and 1 base at J, with 16 bases between. Written as DNA, the CDR3 is TGTGCCAGCAGTTACTCTGGGCCCACTGACCTGGCCAAAAACATTCAGTACTTC. Translated, it gives CASSYSGPTDLAKNIQYF.